A selection of T cell receptor beta chains follows, all from one sample in a study of T cells in Graves' hyperthyroidism and ophthalmopathy. TCRdb analysed the multiplex PCR reads with MiXCR anew, one entry per CDR3 protein. The sample carries hundreds of thousands of distinct CDR3 sequences, roughly 46% recorded once. The sequencing sample was made of peripheral blood or thyroid tissue (not recorded which). These receptors were collected from an adult man with Graves' disease, either hyperthyroidism or ophthalmopathy (not recorded which). Both conserved end residues are part of each CDR3. D genes are given only for firm matches.

J gene: TRBJ2-2; D gene: NA; V gene: TRBV25-1; CDR3 protein: CASTMTGPGELFF
J gene: TRBJ2-7; D gene: TRBD2; V gene: TRBV10-3; CDR3 protein: CASSDGGGGYEQYF
J gene: TRBJ2-5; D gene: TRBD1; V gene: TRBV10-3; CDR3 protein: CAIGGTGSSSLPETQYF
J gene: TRBJ1-2; D gene: NA; V gene: TRBV15; CDR3 protein: CATSTGRNYGYTF
J gene: TRBJ1-1; D gene: NA; V gene: TRBV13; CDR3 protein: CASSTGGAEAFF
J gene: TRBJ2-5; D gene: NA; V gene: TRBV10-3; CDR3 protein: CAISGDRDFQETQYF
J gene: TRBJ2-7; D gene: NA; V gene: TRBV6-1; CDR3 protein: CASSALRAGWAYEQYF
J gene: TRBJ1-6; D gene: TRBD1; V gene: TRBV20-1; CDR3 protein: CSASQGQANSPLHF
J gene: TRBJ2-5; D gene: TRBD2; V gene: TRBV4-3; CDR3 protein: CASSQEELAGGLETQYF
J gene: TRBJ2-7; D gene: NA; V gene: TRBV6-2/TRBV6-3; CDR3 protein: CASTTTGTYEQYF
J gene: TRBJ1-2; D gene: TRBD1; V gene: TRBV29-1; CDR3 protein: CSVATGAQGYTF
J gene: TRBJ2-5; D gene: NA; V gene: TRBV11-2; CDR3 protein: CASSLALGYQETQYF
J gene: TRBJ2-7; D gene: TRBD2; V gene: TRBV7-7; CDR3 protein: CASSLGLAGRTYEQYF
J gene: TRBJ1-6; D gene: TRBD1; V gene: TRBV24-1; CDR3 protein: CATRGQGRSPLHF
J gene: TRBJ1-1; D gene: NA; V gene: TRBV29-1; CDR3 protein: CSAAPVGEAFF
J gene: TRBJ1-2; D gene: NA; V gene: TRBV19; CDR3 protein: CASSIVQRPDYGYTF
J gene: TRBJ1-2; D gene: NA; V gene: TRBV7-2; CDR3 protein: CASTSGGPWGYTF
J gene: TRBJ2-5; D gene: NA; V gene: TRBV19; CDR3 protein: CASRRSNLKKETQYF
J gene: TRBJ1-1; D gene: NA; V gene: TRBV11-2; CDR3 protein: CASSLGLVPGKTEAFF
J gene: TRBJ1-1; D gene: TRBD1; V gene: TRBV10-3; CDR3 protein: CAISGDRGGTEAFF
J gene: TRBJ2-5; D gene: TRBD1; V gene: TRBV12-3/TRBV12-4; CDR3 protein: CASSPQGQGQETQYF
J gene: TRBJ1-1; D gene: NA; V gene: TRBV29-1; CDR3 protein: CSVEGPRGMLPEAFF
J gene: TRBJ1-2; D gene: NA; V gene: TRBV12-3/TRBV12-4; CDR3 protein: CASAKPTTNYGYTF
J gene: TRBJ2-2; D gene: NA; V gene: TRBV20-1; CDR3 protein: CSASWGSGTGELFF
J gene: TRBJ1-2; D gene: TRBD1; V gene: TRBV7-2; CDR3 protein: CASSQDPGQGYGYTF
J gene: TRBJ1-5; D gene: NA; V gene: TRBV12-3/TRBV12-4; CDR3 protein: CASSFGRGSQPQHF
J gene: TRBJ1-2; D gene: NA; V gene: TRBV30; CDR3 protein: CAWGGGYGYTF
J gene: TRBJ1-1; D gene: NA; V gene: TRBV7-9; CDR3 protein: CASSPVVGPGHIEAFF
J gene: TRBJ1-5; D gene: NA; V gene: TRBV2; CDR3 protein: CASSQGGSDQPQHF
J gene: TRBJ2-7; D gene: TRBD2; V gene: TRBV20-1; CDR3 protein: CSASFSGTVYEQYF
J gene: TRBJ2-5; D gene: NA; V gene: TRBV6-5; CDR3 protein: CASSGTLQETQYF
J gene: TRBJ1-5; D gene: NA; V gene: TRBV3-1; CDR3 protein: CASSQDLHSNQPQHF
J gene: TRBJ2-7; D gene: NA; V gene: TRBV3-1; CDR3 protein: CASSQALEQYF
J gene: TRBJ1-5; D gene: TRBD1; V gene: TRBV2; CDR3 protein: CASEPTGVIDRPQHF
J gene: TRBJ1-2; D gene: NA; V gene: TRBV7-9; CDR3 protein: CASSSFTGREDGYTF
J gene: TRBJ1-5; D gene: NA; V gene: TRBV10-2; CDR3 protein: CASSERAGNQPQHF
J gene: TRBJ2-7; D gene: NA; V gene: TRBV6-5; CDR3 protein: CASSYSRQAYEQYF
J gene: TRBJ1-5; D gene: NA; V gene: TRBV12-3/TRBV12-4; CDR3 protein: CASSLAVPGLSNQPQHF
J gene: TRBJ1-2; D gene: TRBD1; V gene: TRBV11-1; CDR3 protein: CASSGRTGASYGYTF
J gene: TRBJ1-5; D gene: NA; V gene: TRBV19; CDR3 protein: CASSIGQGNRQPQHF
J gene: TRBJ2-7; D gene: NA; V gene: TRBV7-9; CDR3 protein: CASSSNLEQYF
J gene: TRBJ2-2; D gene: NA; V gene: TRBV29-1; CDR3 protein: CSVEGAQAGELFF
J gene: TRBJ2-2; D gene: TRBD2; V gene: TRBV10-3; CDR3 protein: CATSSGNTGELFF
J gene: TRBJ2-2; D gene: NA; V gene: TRBV10-3; CDR3 protein: CAIREGGTGELFF
J gene: TRBJ2-5; D gene: NA; V gene: TRBV5-5; CDR3 protein: CASSLEGLSLETQYF
J gene: TRBJ1-6; D gene: TRBD1; V gene: TRBV15; CDR3 protein: CATSIPGQGRSPLHF
J gene: TRBJ2-7; D gene: TRBD2; V gene: TRBV5-1; CDR3 protein: CASSLALAGVYEQYF
J gene: TRBJ1-5; D gene: TRBD1; V gene: TRBV6-1; CDR3 protein: CASSERSGGIRNQPQHF
J gene: TRBJ1-6; D gene: TRBD1; V gene: TRBV5-1; CDR3 protein: CASSLDRASPLHF
J gene: TRBJ1-5; D gene: NA; V gene: TRBV12-3/TRBV12-4; CDR3 protein: CASSLLAGSRNQPQHF
J gene: TRBJ2-5; D gene: TRBD2; V gene: TRBV7-9; CDR3 protein: CASTPGGPRETQYF
J gene: TRBJ2-7; D gene: NA; V gene: TRBV15; CDR3 protein: CATSAQPQGPRNEQYF
J gene: TRBJ1-1; D gene: NA; V gene: TRBV6-6; CDR3 protein: CASRVIGTEAFF
J gene: TRBJ1-4; D gene: NA; V gene: TRBV25-1; CDR3 protein: CASSELGAVGGKLFF
J gene: TRBJ1-1; D gene: NA; V gene: TRBV6-6; CDR3 protein: CASSYSGGILAEAFF
J gene: TRBJ1-4; D gene: NA; V gene: TRBV12-3/TRBV12-4; CDR3 protein: CASSFGLREKLFF
J gene: TRBJ2-6; D gene: NA; V gene: TRBV7-9; CDR3 protein: CASSPGRANVLTF